This entry lists 23 T cell receptor beta chains sequenced from one sample in a study of T cell responses to AZD1222 COVID-19 vaccine. Measured with immunoSEQ multiplex PCR; TCRdb has only the in-frame clones, and not every one. The sample has approximately 190,000 clones; just over 90% are singletons. The specimen comprised peripheral blood, sampled on day 0 of AZD1222 vaccination. These receptor sequences come from an adult in good health.

The V and J genes are TRBV7-2 and TRBJ2-7; D is ambiguous. Germline CDR1 reads SGHTA; CDR2 reads FQGNSA. The CDR3 extends over 13 amino acids. V dropped 2 bases and J dropped 1 base, with 6 bases sitting between them. The CDR3 nucleotides are TGTGCCAGCAGCTTATCGATTTCCTACGAGCAGTACTTC. Translated, it gives CASSLSISYEQYF.

In this sample, this clone turned up once. V is TRBV6-5 and J is TRBJ2-1, with TRBD2 identical over 8 bases. Germline V gene lookup returns CDR1 MNHEY and CDR2 SVGAGI. After removal of 0 bases from V and 8 bases from J, the junction contained 9 bases not matched to a gene. CDR3 length: 16 amino acids. The CDR3 protein is CASSYSVRGGSDEQFF. CDR3 coding DNA: TGTGCCAGCAGTTACTCGGTCCGGGGGGGCTCGGATGAGCAGTTCTTC.

The V and J genes are TRBV19 and TRBJ1-3, with D perhaps TRBD1 (5 bases). V was trimmed by 3 bases and J by 7 bases, leaving 16 bases between them. Germline lookup yields CDR1 LNHDA and CDR2 SQIVND (reference sequence). The CDR3 length is 15 residues. The CDR3 region is CASSIDRDFTNTIYF. CDR3 bases: TGTGCCAGTAGTATTGACCGGGACTTTACTAACACCATATATTTT. The full variable domain, in which reference TRBV19 and TRBJ1-3 provide the parts outside the CDR3, is DGGITQSPKYLFRKEGQNVTLSCEQNLNHDAMYWYRQDPGQGLRLIYYSQIVNDFQKGDIAEGYSVSREKKESFPLTVTSAQKNPTAFYLCASSIDRDFTNTIYFGEGSWLTVV.

The genes are TRBV18 and TRBJ2-7, with D perhaps TRBD1 (6 bases). V dropped 6 bases and J dropped 1 base, with 10 bases sitting between them. Per germline, CDR1 KGHSH and CDR2 LQKENI. The CDR3 contains 13 residues. CDR3 amino acids: CASSRTGSYEQYF. The CDR3 DNA reads TGTGCCAGCTCCCGAACAGGGTCCTACGAGCAGTACTTC. The whole variable domain, filled in from reference TRBV18 and TRBJ2-7, reads NAGVMQNPRHLVRRRGQEARLRCSPMKGHSHVYWYRQLPEEGLKFMVYLQKENIIDESGMPKERFSAEFPKEGPSILRIQQVVRGDSAAYFCASSRTGSYEQYFGPGTRLTVT.

The chain carries TRBV18 and TRBJ2-7, with D unclear. CDR3 length: 15 amino acids. Germline CDR1 and CDR2: KGHSH and LQKENI. Trimming stripped 0 bases from V and 1 base from J, with 10 bases between. The CDR3 region is CASSPPTRSSYEQYF. CDR3 sequence (DNA): TGTGCCAGCTCACCACCGACAAGGTCTTCCTACGAGCAGTACTTC.

The rearrangement links TRBV7-2 to TRBJ2-7; 10 bases map to TRBD2. With V trimmed by 3 bases and J by 1 base, 3 bases remained unmatched. The germline CDR1 and CDR2 sequences are SGHTA and FQGNSA. The CDR3 covers 15 residues. CDR3 bases: TGTGCCAGCAGCTTTCAGGGACTAGCGTCCTACGAGCAGTACTTC. Translating it yields CASSFQGLASYEQYF.

The rearrangement uses TRBV7-2 and TRBJ2-5, with 10 bases fitting TRBD2. J gave up 2 bases and V 6 bases, and 9 bases lay outside the gene matches. Germline V gene sequence: CDR1 SGHTA, CDR2 FQGNSA. The CDR3 has 16 residues. Written as DNA, the CDR3 is TGTGCCAGCAGATATACCGGGACTAGCGCACAAGAGACCCAGTACTTC. Translation gives CASRYTGTSAQETQYF.

V gene TRBV11-2 combines with J gene TRBJ2-2, with TRBD1 identical over 7 bases. Germline V gene data show CDR1 as SGHAT and CDR2 as FQNNGV. Germline trimming cut 5 bases from V and 6 bases from J; bases unmatched to any gene: 6. The CDR3 has 14 amino acids. CDR3 in DNA: TGTGCCAGCAGCCGCGACAGGGATTCCGGGGAGCTGTTTTTT. This sequence encodes CASSRDRDSGELFF.

The gene calls are TRBV4-1 and TRBJ2-7; D remains ambiguous. The V and J ends lost 0 bases and 0 bases respectively, with 12 bases between them. This CDR3 comprises 16 residues. Germline V gives CDR1 MGHRA, CDR2 YSYEKL. CDR3 nucleotide sequence: TGCGCCAGCAGCCAAGACGCCCAGGTCAACTCCTACGAGCAGTACTTC. It codes for CASSQDAQVNSYEQYF.

This clone was seen a single time. The rearrangement links TRBV24-1 to TRBJ2-7; 10 nucleotides line up with TRBD1. The V segment lost 4 bases and the J segment 4 bases; nucleotides outside the gene matches: 3. The CDR3 extends over 14 amino acids. The germline gives CDR1 KGHDR, CDR2 SFDVKD. CDR3 sequence (DNA): TGTGCCACCAGTGACTCGGGACAGGGGTACGAGCAGTACTTC. Its protein is CATSDSGQGYEQYF.

The chain has TRBV18 and TRBJ1-5; TRBD1 matches 10 bases. The V gene end was trimmed by 3 bases and the J gene end by 4 bases; junction bases not matched to a gene: 9. Germline assignment: CDR1 KGHSH and CDR2 LQKENI. The CDR3 extends over 17 amino acids. CDR3 coding DNA: TGTGCCAGCTCACCGGCCGGGACAGGGGCATCAAATCAGCCCCAGCATTTT. It specifies CASSPAGTGASNQPQHF.

As regards this clone: The same CDR3 is also encoded by other DNA sequences in this sample. The gene calls are TRBV7-8 and TRBJ2-7; tentatively, D is TRBD1 or TRBD2 (6 bases each). The CDR3 is 14 residues long. Deletions cut 0 bases from V and 2 bases from J, with 8 bases between. The germline gives CDR1 SGHVS, CDR2 FQNEAQ. CDR3 loop: CASSLAGGTYEQYF. In DNA form, the CDR3 reads TGTGCCAGCAGCTTAGCAGGGGGGACCTACGAGCAGTACTTC.

The chain employs TRBV6-5 and TRBJ2-7; 9 bases match TRBD2. CDR3 size: 15 residues. The junction had 7 bases not matched to a gene; V was cut back by 1 base and J by 6 bases. Germline-derived CDR1 and CDR2 are MNHEY and SVGAGI. Here the CDR3 reads CASSYLAGGPREQYF. CDR3 coding DNA: TGTGCCAGCAGTTACTTGGCGGGGGGGCCTCGCGAGCAGTACTTC.

This chain links TRBV7-2 with TRBJ2-7; D is undetermined. Trimming stripped 11 bases from V and 3 bases from J, with 17 bases between. This CDR3 has 13 residues. Germline V gene sequence: CDR1 SGHTA, CDR2 FQGNSA. CDR3 sequence reads: CAVLCGENYEQYF. The CDR3 DNA sequence: TGTGCCGTACTGTGTGGCGAAAACTACGAGCAGTACTTC.

CDR3 DNA sequence: TGTGCCAGCAGCTTAGGCCGGGGCAGAATCACAGATACGCAGTATTTT. Translating gives CASSLGRGRITDTQYF. The chain combines TRBV7-6 with TRBJ2-3, with D possibly called TRBD1 or TRBD2 (5 bases each). CDR1 SGHVS and CDR2 FNYEAQ come from the germline V gene. The CDR3 has 16 amino acids. V was pared by 1 base and J by 2 bases, with 13 bases between.

This chain connects TRBV10-3 to TRBJ1-5, with 12 bases identical to TRBD1. Germline V gene lookup returns CDR1 ENHRY and CDR2 SYGVKD. The J segment lost 2 bases and the V segment lost 6 bases, leaving 8 bases of the junction unmatched. This CDR3 has 17 residues. The CDR3 DNA reads as TGTGCCATCAGCCCGGGACAGGGGGCTGTGGGCAATCAGCCCCAGCATTTT. Encoded protein: CAISPGQGAVGNQPQHF.

The chain employs TRBV5-4 and TRBJ2-1, with 11 bases fitting TRBD2. The CDR3 has 19 amino acids. Looked up from germline, CDR1 is SGHNT and CDR2 is YYREEE (reference sequence). J gave up 5 bases and V 2 bases, and 15 bases lay outside the gene matches. For the CDR3, the DNA is TGTGCCAGCAGCTTTATGGGACTAGCGGCCGCTGGGTCGAACAATGAGCAGTTCTTC. As protein: CASSFMGLAAAGSNNEQFF. Full variable domain (missing parts from reference TRBV5-4 and TRBJ2-1): ETGVTQSPTHLIKTRGQQVTLRCSSQSGHNTVSWYQQALGQGPQFIFQYYREEENGRGNFPPRFSGLQFPNYSSELNVNALELDDSALYLCASSFMGLAAAGSNNEQFFGPGTRLTVL.

The chain's CDR3 is CASSDAGTVNTEAFF. CDR3 bases: TGTGCCAGCAGTGATGCCGGGACGGTGAACACTGAAGCTTTCTTT. The gene calls are TRBV25-1 and TRBJ1-1; possible D gene TRBD1, 5 bases. The CDR3 spans 15 residues. V was shortened by 3 bases and J by 0 bases, with 11 bases between the two germline ends. The germline gives CDR1 MGHDK, CDR2 SYGVNS.

The V call is TRBV7-8, the J call TRBJ1-2, with D hard to call. CDR1 SGHVS and CDR2 FQNEAQ come from the germline V gene. The CDR3 sequence is 14 residues long. V was shortened by 3 bases and J by 5 bases, with 13 bases between the two germline ends. The CDR3 DNA is TGTGCCAGCAGCTTTCGGGGAATCGGGTATGGCTACACCTTC. Encoded protein: CASSFRGIGYGYTF.

The chain is built from TRBV21-1 and TRBJ1-5. TRBV21-1 is a listed pseudogene. The CDR3 has 16 residues. The CDR3 is CASSNSDRVGDQPQHF. The CDR3 DNA reads as TGTGCCAGCAGCAATTCGGATCGGGTTGGCGATCAGCCCCAGCATTTT.

V gene TRBV6-1 combines with J gene TRBJ1-1; D ambiguous. This CDR3 contains 14 residues. The V gene's germline CDR1 is MNHNS and CDR2 SASEGT. V was trimmed by 2 bases and J by 1 base, leaving 8 bases between them. This CDR3 is CASSEMGSNTEAFF. The DNA for the CDR3 is TGTGCCAGCAGTGAAATGGGGTCGAACACTGAAGCTTTCTTT.

V and J are TRBV7-9 and TRBJ1-5; no definite D call. The V end lost 5 bases, the J end lost 1 base, and 24 bases lay between the germline ends. The CDR3 runs to 19 residues. In germline, CDR1 is SEHNR, CDR2 FQNEAQ (reference sequence). CDR3 nucleotides: TGTGCCAGCAGCCCTTACAACGGGCTACAACCCCGGAGCAATCAGCCCCAGCATTTT. Translated, it gives CASSPYNGLQPRSNQPQHF.

About this clone itself: At one end the junction does not follow the germline gene, possibly because of a read error. The chain employs TRBV7-7 and TRBJ2-3; D is undetermined. The CDR3 is 16 amino acids. From germline, CDR1 is SSHAT and CDR2 FNYEAQ (reference sequence). The CDR3 bases are TGTGCTAGCAGCTTAGATTTGGGGTCTCGCACAGATACGCAGTATTTT. This gives the protein CASSLDLGSRTDTQYF. The full variable domain, in which reference TRBV7-7 and TRBJ2-3 provide the parts outside the CDR3, is GAGVSQSPRYKVTKRGQDVTLRCDPISSHATLYWYQQALGQGPEFLTYFNYEAQPDKSGLPSDRFSAERPEGSISTLTIQRTEQRDSAMYRCASSLDLGSRTDTQYFGPGTRLTVL.